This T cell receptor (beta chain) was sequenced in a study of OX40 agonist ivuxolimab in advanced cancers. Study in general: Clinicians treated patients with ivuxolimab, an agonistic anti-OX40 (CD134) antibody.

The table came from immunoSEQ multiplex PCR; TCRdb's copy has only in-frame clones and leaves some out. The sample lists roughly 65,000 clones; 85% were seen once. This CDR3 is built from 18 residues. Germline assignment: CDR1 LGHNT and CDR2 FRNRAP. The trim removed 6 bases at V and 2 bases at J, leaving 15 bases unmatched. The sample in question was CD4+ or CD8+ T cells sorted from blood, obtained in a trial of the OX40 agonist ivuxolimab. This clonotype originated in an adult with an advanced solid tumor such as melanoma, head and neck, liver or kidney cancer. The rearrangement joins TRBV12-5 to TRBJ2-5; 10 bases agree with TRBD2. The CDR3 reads CASGQTSGNLPSQETQYF. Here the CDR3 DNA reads TGTGCTAGTGGCCAAACTAGCGGGAACCTACCGTCGCAAGAGACCCAGTACTTC. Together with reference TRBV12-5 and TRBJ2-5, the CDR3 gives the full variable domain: DARVTQTPRHKVTEMGQEVTMRCQPILGHNTVFWYRQTMMQGLELLAYFRNRAPLDDSGMPKDRFSAEMPDATLATLKIQPSEPRDSAVYFCASGQTSGNLPSQETQYFGPGTRLLVL.